The 9 T cell receptor beta chains presented below share a single source sample, sequenced in a study of response to subunit inactivated influenza vaccine (dated by TCRdb to 2016 to 2018). Libraries were constructed by RT-PCR. Sequencing was carried out with an Illumina HiSeq 2500. TCRdb reprocessed the public reads (quality trimming at Q25 with fastp, clone calling with MiXCR) and kept in-frame beta chains. Each entry is one CDR3 protein sequence, shown with its most common DNA and genes. Here the sample has hundreds of thousands of distinct CDR3 sequences; around 14% occur a single time. Approximately 7% of the sample rests with the top ten. The sequenced sample was PBMCs from blood, obtained about 14 days before vaccination. The receptors derive from a man aged 45-65 years who received an inactivated influenza vaccine. Donor details come from another sample of the same person, matched by shared clones.

This clonotype came up a few times. The rearrangement uses TRBV7-2 and TRBJ2-2; D call uncertain. V shed 1 base and J shed 7 bases, with 7 bases lying between them. CDR3 size: 13 residues. Germline CDR1 reads SGHTA; CDR2 reads FQGNSA. Here the CDR3 reads CASSLGLGGELFF. In DNA, the CDR3 is TGTGCCAGCAGCTTAGGATTAGGCGGGGAGCTGTTTTTT.

This clonotype has only a few counts. The chain combines TRBV6-1 with TRBJ2-2; D is undetermined. V was shortened by 2 bases and J by 1 base, with 8 bases between the two germline ends. The CDR3 length is 15 residues. Germline-derived CDR1 and CDR2 are MNHNS and SASEGT. The CDR3 spells CASSEPGRNTGELFF. The CDR3 region has the DNA TGTGCCAGCAGTGAACCTGGACGGAACACCGGGGAGCTGTTTTTT.

This clonotype showed up many times. J is TRBJ2-5 and V is TRBV28; possibly TRBD2 for D (5 bases). Germline CDR1 MDHEN, CDR2 SYDVKM. V was clipped by 6 bases and J by 5 bases, with 16 bases between them. The CDR3 extends over 14 amino acids. DNA for the CDR3: TGTGCCAGCAGGGCCGACCGACTAATTGAGACCCAGTACTTC. Translation: CASRADRLIETQYF. Together with reference TRBV28 and TRBJ2-5, the CDR3 gives the full variable domain: DVKVTQSSRYLVKRTGEKVFLECVQDMDHENMFWYRQDPGLGLRLIYFSYDVKMKEKGDIPEGYSVSREKKERFSLILESASTNQTSMYLCASRADRLIETQYFGPGTRLLVL.

This clonotype has only one observation. The rearrangement links TRBV18 to TRBJ2-7; no reliable D call. Trimming took 5 bases from V and 3 from J, leaving 8 bases between them. The CDR3 is 12 residues long. Per the germline V gene, CDR1 is KGHSH and CDR2 is LQKENI. CDR3 DNA sequence: TGTGCCAGCTCAATCCAGGACTACGAGCAGTACTTC. Amino acids: CASSIQDYEQYF.

This clonotype was seen ten or more times. The rearrangement joins TRBV20-1 to TRBJ1-1; tentative D call: TRBD1 (6 bases). The CDR3 spans 10 residues. The germline V gene encodes CDR1 DFQATT and CDR2 SNEGSKA (reference sequence). With 6 bases removed from V and 11 bases from J, the gap between germline ends came to 13 bases. DNA for the CDR3: TGCAGTGCCCGCCGGGACATGGCTTTCTTT. It yields the protein CSARRDMAFF.

In its sample, this clonotype was seen many times. Written as DNA, the CDR3 is TGCGCCAGCAGCACCGACTCCGGACTGAGACAGTTCTTC. Translating gives CASSTDSGLRQFF. V usage is TRBV5-1 and J usage is TRBJ2-1; D is possibly TRBD2 (5 bases). The CDR3 sequence is 13 residues long. The V end was cut by 4 bases, the J end by 13 bases, with 18 bases between. Per the germline V gene, CDR1 is SGHRS and CDR2 is YFSETQ.

The V gene is TRBV5-1, the J gene TRBJ2-1; a weak D match, TRBD2 (5 bases). Trimming removed 6 bases from V and 2 bases from J, with 12 bases in between. Germline V lookup: CDR1 SGHRS, CDR2 YFSETQ. CDR3 length: 14 residues. The CDR3 DNA is TGCGCCAGCACCTCTAGCTCCCCCTACAATGAGCAGTTCTTC. This sequence encodes CASTSSSPYNEQFF.

In its sample, this clonotype was seen a few times. The chain's CDR3 is CSVGALGNYGYTF. For the CDR3, the DNA is TGCAGCGTTGGAGCTCTCGGAAACTATGGCTACACCTTC. The chain links TRBV29-1 to TRBJ1-2; D not resolved. CDR3 length equals 13 residues. Between the trimmed V and J ends, which lost 4 bases and 2 bases, there was a span of 11 bases. Germline CDR1 reads SQVTM; CDR2 reads ANQGSEA.

This clonotype was detected a few times. The chain has TRBV18 and TRBJ2-2; no definite D call. The CDR3 spans 14 residues. The V and J ends lost 3 bases and 4 bases respectively, with 9 bases between them. CDR1 is KGHSH, CDR2 LQKENI, per germline. The DNA for the CDR3 is TGTGCCAGCTCACCCGTACCAACCACCGGGGAGCTGTTTTTT. This codes for CASSPVPTTGELFF.